Each of the 28 T cell receptor beta chains below was sequenced from the same sample in a study of cytomegalovirus exposure and HLA in healthy donors. PCR primers comprised 60 Vbeta and 13 Jbeta primers. Assay: immunoSEQ multiplex PCR; the TCRdb copy retains only in-frame clones and omits some. The sample has 200,000 or so clones; approximately 80% are singletons. Sequencing input: PBMCs. The receptors were sampled from a middle-aged man in good health and CMV-seronegative.

The V call is TRBV5-6, the J call TRBJ1-3; 9 bases fit TRBD1. This CDR3 is 15 amino acids long. V trimming: 0 bases; J trimming: 8 bases; junction bases outside the gene matches: 6. CDR1 is SGHDT, CDR2 YYEEEE, per germline. The CDR3 spells CASSLAGQGSYTIYF. The CDR3 bases are TGTGCCAGCAGCTTGGCGGGACAGGGAAGCTACACCATATATTTT.

This chain connects TRBV29-1 to TRBJ2-7; weak D call: TRBD2 (5 bases). The ends were cut back, 4 bases at V and 2 bases at J, with 15 bases in the middle. Germline V gene data show CDR1 as SQVTM and CDR2 as ANQGSEA. This CDR3 is 14 amino acids long. The CDR3 bases are TGCAGCGTTGCGGGGAAGAACTTCGCCTACGAGCAGTACTTC. Residues: CSVAGKNFAYEQYF.

The rearrangement links TRBV11-2 to TRBJ2-7, with D possibly matching TRBD1 (6 bases). The CDR3 extends over 16 amino acids. Germline V CDR1 and CDR2: SGHAT, FQNNGV. V lost 1 base, J lost 5 bases, and 18 bases lay in between. CDR3 DNA sequence: TGTGCCAGCAGCTTAGGAAACAGGGACCCTATCCACGAGCAGTACTTC. It encodes CASSLGNRDPIHEQYF.

The chain carries TRBV2 and TRBJ1-4; the D gene is possibly TRBD1 (5 bases). The CDR3 runs to 17 residues. Trimming left V 2 bases short and J 0 bases short, with 13 bases between. CDR1 is SNHLY and CDR2 is FYNNEI in the germline V gene. The CDR3 DNA reads as TGTGCCAGCAGTGAATGGCAGGGCCCCTCAACTAATGAAAAACTGTTTTTT. Protein sequence: CASSEWQGPSTNEKLFF.

This clone was observed a handful of times. One end of the junction fails to match germline, which may point to a read error. The chain uses TRBV7-9 and TRBJ2-7, with 7 positions matching TRBD1. Germline CDR1 SEHNR, CDR2 FQNEAQ (reference sequence). The CDR3 sequence is 15 residues long. The DNA of the CDR3 is TGTTCCAGCAGCTCGCGACAGGGAAGCTCCTACGAGCAGTACTTC. This codes for CSSSSRQGSSYEQYF.

This chain connects TRBV27 to TRBJ1-1; TRBD1 aligns across 8 bases. Looked up from germline, CDR1 is MNHEY and CDR2 is SMNVEV (reference sequence). This CDR3 has 13 residues. Trimming cost V 5 bases and J 4 bases; bases outside gene matches: 3. The CDR3 is CASSPQGATEAFF. The CDR3 DNA reads TGTGCCAGCAGTCCTCAGGGGGCCACTGAAGCTTTCTTT.

This clone was seen a handful of times. The V call is TRBV18, the J call TRBJ2-3; the match to TRBD1 covers 7 bases. CDR3 size: 15 residues. V dropped 5 bases and J dropped 0; count of bases not matched to a gene: 5. Germline V CDR1 and CDR2: KGHSH, LQKENI. CDR3 protein: CASSTRTGSTDTQYF. The CDR3 nucleotides read TGTGCCAGCTCAACCCGGACAGGAAGCACAGATACGCAGTATTTT.

This rearrangement joins TRBV10-3 to TRBJ1-2; tentatively, D is TRBD1 (5 bases). The germline V gene encodes CDR1 ENHRY and CDR2 SYGVKD. The CDR3 has 16 residues. V lost 5 bases to trimming and J lost 3 bases, with 19 bases between them. The CDR3 nucleotides are TGTGCCATCAGTCCTCGCCAAACCAGGGTTGACTATGGCTACACCTTC. The encoded protein is CAISPRQTRVDYGYTF.

V is TRBV5-1 and J is TRBJ2-5, with a weak D call TRBD2 (6 bases). The CDR3 is made up of 14 amino acids. With 4 bases removed from V and 5 bases from J, the gap between germline ends came to 15 bases. Per the germline V gene, CDR1 is SGHRS and CDR2 is YFSETQ. CDR3 region: CASSPGDEVETQYF. For the CDR3, the DNA is TGCGCCAGCAGCCCGGGGGACGAAGTGGAGACCCAGTACTTC.

The chain couples TRBV7-3 to TRBJ1-1; 9 nucleotides agree with TRBD1. Trimming cost V 5 bases and J 10 bases; bases outside gene matches: 11. Germline loops: CDR1 SGHTA, CDR2 FQGTGA. This CDR3 has 14 amino acids. CDR3 loop: CASSPLPTGGAAFF. CDR3 coding DNA: TGTGCCAGCAGCCCCTTGCCGACAGGGGGAGCAGCTTTCTTT.

The rearrangement joins TRBV12-5 to TRBJ2-5, with 9 bases fitting TRBD1. Unmatched junction bases numbered 6, after V lost 1 base and J lost 3 bases. Germline assignment: CDR1 LGHNT and CDR2 FRNRAP. CDR3 size: 16 residues. The CDR3 here is CASGLETGTGKETQYF. The CDR3 DNA reads as TGTGCTAGTGGTTTGGAAACCGGGACAGGGAAAGAGACCCAGTACTTC.

This chain connects TRBV9 to TRBJ2-1; D not resolved. Germline V gene data show CDR1 as SGDLS and CDR2 as YYNGEE. The CDR3 is 16 residues long. V was shortened by 3 bases and J by 0 bases, with 13 bases between the two germline ends. CDR3 in amino acids: CASSAEDGDSYNEQFF. The DNA for the CDR3 is TGTGCCAGCAGCGCAGAAGACGGAGACTCCTACAATGAGCAGTTCTTC.

This clone is a singleton in its sample. The rearrangement joins TRBV28 to TRBJ2-7, with 12 bases matching TRBD2. The CDR3 has 15 residues. Germline V gene sequence: CDR1 MDHEN, CDR2 SYDVKM. V lost 7 bases to trimming and J lost 1 base; unmatched junction nucleotides: 5. The CDR3 DNA follows: TGTGCCAGCATTGCGACTAGCGGGAGATCCTACGAGCAGTACTTC. Amino acids: CASIATSGRSYEQYF.

This clone was seen a handful of times. A read error may produce the germline difference seen at one junction end. The chain is built from TRBV20-1 and TRBJ2-7; TRBD1 is a possible D gene (5 bases). The V gene's germline CDR1 is DFQATT and CDR2 SNEGSKA (reference sequence). This CDR3 is 10 amino acids long. CDR3 DNA: TGCAGTGCTAGAGGTCCCAGGGAATTCTTC. This gives the protein CSARGPREFF.

This clone was counted a single time. V and J are TRBV7-8 and TRBJ2-1, with D perhaps TRBD2 (6 bases). CDR1 is SGHVS, CDR2 FQNEAQ, per germline. This CDR3 region has 15 residues. Trimming shortened V by 5 bases and J by 4 bases, and 15 bases separated the two germline ends. The CDR3 DNA is TGTGCCAGCAGCCCCGGGACTCCCTTATACAATGAGCAGTTCTTC. It translates to CASSPGTPLYNEQFF. The variable domain in full, with the rest retrieved from reference TRBV7-8 and TRBJ2-1, is GAGVSQSPRYKVAKRGQDVALRCDPISGHVSLFWYQQALGQGPEFLTYFQNEAQLDKSGLPSDRFFAERPEGSVSTLKIQRTQQEDSAVYLCASSPGTPLYNEQFFGPGTRLTVL.

The chain recombines TRBV30 with TRBJ2-7, with TRBD2 matching 9 bases. Germline values: CDR1 GTSNPN, CDR2 SVGIG (reference sequence). The CDR3 has 16 amino acids. The ends lost 7 bases at V and 3 bases at J; junction bases unmatched: 16. The CDR3, as DNA: TGTGCCTCTCTAAGGGTTGCGGGAGGGCCGGGCTACGAGCAGTACTTC. This encodes CASLRVAGGPGYEQYF. Based on the CDR3 plus reference TRBV30 and TRBJ2-7, the full variable domain is SQTIHQWPATLVQPVGSPLSLECTVEGTSNPNLYWYRQAAGRGLQLLFYSVGIGQISSEVPQNLSASRPQDRQFILSSKKLLLSDSGFYLCASLRVAGGPGYEQYFGPGTRLTVT.

The chain is built from TRBV6-5 and TRBJ2-7, with 8 bases fitting TRBD1. Germline trimming cut 7 bases from V and 2 bases from J; bases unmatched to any gene: 10. The CDR3 runs 15 residues. CDR1 and CDR2 from the germline V gene are MNHEY and SVGAGI. CDR3 protein: CASKGAGTGTYEQYF. CDR3 DNA sequence: TGTGCCAGCAAGGGAGCCGGGACAGGCACCTACGAGCAGTACTTC.

This sequence joins TRBV28 and TRBJ1-2; 10 bases line up with TRBD1. V lost 2 bases, J lost 7 bases, and 1 base stayed unmatched. In germline, CDR1 is MDHEN, CDR2 SYDVKM. The CDR3 spans 13 residues. The CDR3 sequence is CASSLRDRGGYTF. CDR3 DNA: TGTGCCAGCAGTTTAAGGGACAGGGGTGGCTACACCTTC.

A single count supports this clone. This rearrangement joins TRBV28 to TRBJ1-3, with a possible D match to TRBD1 (5 bases). CDR3 size: 13 residues. The ends were cut back, 6 bases at V and 2 bases at J, with 8 bases in the middle. Germline V gene lookup returns CDR1 MDHEN and CDR2 SYDVKM. CDR3 bases: TGTGCCAGCAGCCTCAGGGCTGGAAACACCATATATTTT. The encoded protein is CASSLRAGNTIYF.

The CDR3 nucleotides are TGTGCCAGCAGTCGGCGGGAGTTACATGAGCAGTTCTTC. Encoded protein: CASSRRELHEQFF. The chain is built from TRBV6-5 and TRBJ2-1, with 7 nucleotides matching TRBD2. V lost 5 bases, J lost 8 bases, and 6 bases stayed unmatched. CDR3 size: 13 residues. Germline assignment: CDR1 MNHEY and CDR2 SVGAGI.

The CDR3 DNA sequence: TGCGCCAGCAGCTTGGGGGTCGGGGGTACGGGAGAGACCCAGTACTTC. Its protein is CASSLGVGGTGETQYF. The chain uses TRBV5-1 and TRBJ2-5, with D possibly being TRBD2 (6 bases). CDR1 and CDR2 (germline): SGHRS, YFSETQ. Trimming took off 0 bases at V and 4 bases at J, with 16 bases between the two ends. This CDR3 has 16 amino acids.

The V gene is TRBV7-2, the J gene TRBJ1-4; TRBD1 matches at 7 bases. The CDR3 is 15 amino acids. With V trimmed by 1 base and J by 7 bases, 6 bases remained unmatched. Germline V gene lookup returns CDR1 SGHTA and CDR2 FQGNSA. The CDR3 loop is CASSLGTGGGEKLFF. CDR3 nucleotide sequence: TGTGCCAGCAGCTTAGGGACAGGCGGAGGTGAAAAACTGTTTTTT.

This clone was found a few times. This chain connects TRBV27 to TRBJ2-7; 8 bases map to TRBD1. Per the germline V gene, CDR1 is MNHEY and CDR2 is SMNVEV (reference sequence). This CDR3 has 15 residues. J lost 0 bases, V lost 6 bases, and 7 bases had no gene match. CDR3 DNA: TGTGCCAGCAGCCCAGGGGGCTGGAGCTCCTACGAGCAGTACTTC. It translates to CASSPGGWSSYEQYF.

The V gene is TRBV7-2, the J gene TRBJ1-5, with a weak D call TRBD1 (5 bases). The CDR3 has 15 residues. V was cut by 3 bases and J by 1 base, with 10 bases left in between. CDR1 and CDR2 from the germline V gene are SGHTA and FQGNSA. The CDR3 coding sequence is TGTGCCAGCAGCTTGGAGACAGCGAGCAATCAGCCCCAGCATTTT. Its translation: CASSLETASNQPQHF.

There are a few counts of this clone. The genes are TRBV14 and TRBJ2-5; maybe TRBD2 (6 bases). V lost 2 bases to trimming and J lost 1 base, with 17 bases between them. CDR1 SGHDN and CDR2 FVKESK come from the germline V gene. This CDR3 has 17 amino acids. CDR3 in amino acids: CASSQQRRRVFQETQYF. CDR3 nucleotides: TGTGCCAGCAGCCAACAAAGGAGGAGGGTCTTCCAAGAGACCCAGTACTTC.

This clone was counted a few times. This rearrangement joins TRBV7-2 to TRBJ1-3; TRBD1 is a possible D gene (6 bases). The length of the CDR3 is 18 residues. Trimming took off 10 bases at V and 2 bases at J, with 27 bases between the two ends. Looked up from germline, CDR1 is SGHTA and CDR2 is FQGNSA. The CDR3 nucleotides are TGTGCCACTAGGGAACAGGGCCTTCTTCGCGTGGCTGGAAACACCATATATTTT. As protein: CATREQGLLRVAGNTIYF.

Points on this clone: Germline is not matched at one junction end, which may reflect a read error. The CDR3 here is CASSESSPDRGDF. The CDR3 coding sequence is TGCGCCAGCAGTGAGAGTTCACCAGACAGGGGAGACTTC. This chain links TRBV10-2 with TRBJ2-7, with TRBD1 matching 8 bases. This CDR3 has 13 residues. Germline CDR1 and CDR2: WSHSY and SAAADI.

The chain joins TRBV27 to TRBJ2-1, with 10 bases aligning to TRBD2. Germline-derived CDR1 and CDR2 are MNHEY and SMNVEV (reference sequence). Trimming at V came to 1 base and at J to 1 base, leaving 4 bases not matched to a gene. The length of the CDR3 is 17 residues. CDR3 sequence: CASSLFYSGRSYNEQFF. The CDR3 region has the DNA TGTGCCAGCAGTTTATTTTATAGCGGGAGGTCCTACAATGAGCAGTTCTTC.